The 18 T cell receptor beta chains below were found in one sample sequenced in a study of cytomegalovirus exposure and HLA in healthy donors. It was with 60 Vbeta and 13 Jbeta primers that the PCR ran. The data were produced by immunoSEQ multiplex PCR, yet TCRdb's version contains in-frame clones alone and is incomplete. The sample shows approximately 76,000 clones, around 80% of them seen only once. Sequenced sample: PBMCs. The receptor source for this set is a man younger than 40 in good health and CMV-seronegative.

The V gene is TRBV18, the J gene TRBJ2-1; 10 bases agree with TRBD1. V lost 5 bases and J lost 7; bases outside the gene matches: 11. The germline CDR1 and CDR2 sequences are KGHSH and LQKENI. The CDR3 length is 16 residues. As DNA, the CDR3 is TGTGCCAGCTCAGGACCGGGACAGGGGAATGGGAATGAGCAGTTCTTC. This sequence encodes CASSGPGQGNGNEQFF.

The chain has TRBV5-1 and TRBJ2-1, with D possibly matching TRBD2 (6 bases). Per germline, CDR1 SGHRS and CDR2 YFSETQ. Trimming pared 0 bases from V and 7 bases from J, leaving 8 bases between. The CDR3 runs to 13 residues. DNA of the CDR3: TGCGCCAGCAGCTTGGTCGGGAGTAATGAGCAGTTCTTC. It is translated as CASSLVGSNEQFF. The variable domain in full, with the rest retrieved from reference TRBV5-1 and TRBJ2-1, is KAGVTQTPRYLIKTRGQQVTLSCSPISGHRSVSWYQQTPGQGLQFLFEYFSETQRNKGNFPGRFSGRQFSNSRSEMNVSTLELGDSALYLCASSLVGSNEQFFGPGTRLTVL.

For this clone: One end of the junction fails to match germline, which may point to a read error. The chain uses TRBV11-3 and TRBJ2-7; D is perhaps TRBD1 (6 bases). From germline, CDR1 is SGHNT and CDR2 YENEEA. The CDR3 loop spans 13 amino acids. The CDR3 sequence: CASSLAQGTPAFF. In nucleotides, the CDR3 is TGTGCCAGCAGCTTAGCCCAAGGGACACCCGCGTTTTTC.

V is TRBV7-8 and J is TRBJ1-1; D gene ambiguous. V shed 1 base and J shed 8 bases, with 11 bases lying between them. The CDR3 length is 13 residues. The germline V gene encodes CDR1 SGHVS and CDR2 FQNEAQ. The CDR3 spells CASSLGPGWEAFF. In DNA, the CDR3 is TGTGCCAGCAGCTTAGGCCCGGGTTGGGAAGCTTTCTTT. Supplemented by reference TRBV7-8 and TRBJ1-1, the full variable domain reads GAGVSQSPRYKVAKRGQDVALRCDPISGHVSLFWYQQALGQGPEFLTYFQNEAQLDKSGLPSDRFFAERPEGSVSTLKIQRTQQEDSAVYLCASSLGPGWEAFFGQGTRLTVV.

The V gene is TRBV6-5, the J gene TRBJ2-7; tentatively, D is TRBD1 (6 bases). Between the trimmed V and J ends, which lost 6 bases and 3 bases, there was a span of 15 bases. This CDR3 has 14 residues. CDR1 and CDR2 (germline): MNHEY, SVGAGI. In DNA, the CDR3 is TGTGCCAGCAGCATCCGGGACACCCTCTACGAGCAGTACTTC. Protein product: CASSIRDTLYEQYF.

This clone was counted between two and nine times. The chain recombines TRBV4-1 with TRBJ1-1; D is unresolved. Looked up from germline, CDR1 is MGHRA and CDR2 is YSYEKL. The germline V and J ends were trimmed by 4 bases and 6 bases, with 18 bases remaining between them. There are 15 residues in the CDR3. The CDR3 nucleotides read TGCGCCAGCAGCCCCTTTAACACCTACGGGGCTGAAGCTTTCTTT. Protein: CASSPFNTYGAEAFF.

The chain combines TRBV9 with TRBJ2-7; 7 positions agree with TRBD1. Germline assignment: CDR1 SGDLS and CDR2 YYNGEE. With V trimmed by 0 bases and J by 4 bases, 7 bases remained unmatched. CDR3 length: 15 residues. The CDR3 protein is CASSVADRAGYEQYF. The CDR3, as DNA: TGTGCCAGCAGCGTAGCTGACAGGGCAGGATACGAGCAGTACTTC.

The CDR3 is CASSLGGGGAGAEAFF. DNA of the CDR3: TGTGCCAGCAGCTTAGGGGGGGGAGGGGCAGGCGCTGAAGCTTTCTTT. This chain connects TRBV7-9 to TRBJ1-1; weak D call: TRBD1 (5 bases). The CDR3 has 16 residues. Germline lookup yields CDR1 SEHNR and CDR2 FQNEAQ (reference sequence). The V and J ends lost 1 base and 6 bases respectively, with 18 bases between them.

This clone was recorded only once. The CDR3 DNA sequence: TGTGCCTGGAGTCGGGGGGGGCCCCCAGATACGCAGTATTTT. This codes for CAWSRGGPPDTQYF. The chain recombines TRBV30 with TRBJ2-3, with 8 bases lining up with TRBD2. V lost 2 bases and J lost 4; bases outside the gene matches: 5. Germline-derived CDR1 and CDR2 are GTSNPN and SVGIG (reference sequence). There are 14 residues in the CDR3.

V and J are TRBV27 and TRBJ2-1, with 8 bases fitting TRBD2. The CDR3 is 16 residues long. With V trimmed by 3 bases and J by 2 bases, 6 bases remained unmatched. Germline CDR1 is MNHEY and CDR2 is SMNVEV (reference sequence). Here the CDR3 DNA reads TGTGCCAGCAGTTTGTATGCGGGAGGAGCCTACAATGAGCAGTTCTTC. It codes for CASSLYAGGAYNEQFF.

The chain carries TRBV28 and TRBJ1-5; D is perhaps TRBD1 (6 bases). CDR1 is MDHEN and CDR2 is SYDVKM in the germline V gene. The CDR3 runs to 15 residues. V shed 5 bases and J shed 5 bases, with 16 bases lying between them. CDR3 sequence (DNA): TGTGCCAGCAGTGCCCCTAGGGGGAGGGATCAGCCCCAGCATTTT. Protein product: CASSAPRGRDQPQHF.

The chain recombines TRBV7-3 with TRBJ2-1; 7 nucleotides agree with TRBD1. Germline loops: CDR1 SGHTA, CDR2 FQGTGA. The V gene end was trimmed by 5 bases and the J gene end by 4 bases; junction bases not matched to a gene: 11. The CDR3 is 16 amino acids. CDR3 protein: CASSIEGGRPYNEQFF. For the CDR3, the DNA is TGTGCCAGCAGCATCGAAGGGGGCCGACCTTACAATGAGCAGTTCTTC.

The rearrangement uses TRBV9 and TRBJ2-3, with D possibly TRBD1 on 5 matching bases. V lost 2 bases and J 2 bases, leaving 12 bases between the germline ends. The CDR3 sequence is 15 residues long. Germline values: CDR1 SGDLS, CDR2 YYNGEE. The CDR3 DNA follows: TGTGCCAGCAGCGTCAGGGTTACGAACACAGATACGCAGTATTTT. It codes for CASSVRVTNTDTQYF.

A few counts support this clone. The chain couples TRBV5-1 to TRBJ2-3; TRBD2 aligns across 10 bases. Per the germline V gene, CDR1 is SGHRS and CDR2 is YFSETQ. The junction had 19 bases not matched to a gene; V was cut back by 4 bases and J by 5 bases. The CDR3 covers 19 residues. The CDR3 nucleotides are TGCGCCAGCAGCCAGGGGCACAGCGGGAGGGCCCTATCGCTAGATACGCAGTATTTT. Translation: CASSQGHSGRALSLDTQYF.

V and J are TRBV5-1 and TRBJ2-1, with 9 bases aligning to TRBD1. CDR1 is SGHRS, CDR2 YFSETQ, per germline. V shed 4 bases and J 6 bases; nucleotides not matched to a gene: 8. The CDR3 runs to 15 residues. CDR3 sequence (DNA): TGCGCCAGCAGCGCGGGACAGGGTCTGCCCAATGAGCAGTTCTTC. Translated: CASSAGQGLPNEQFF.

V is TRBV2 and J is TRBJ2-5, with D possibly being TRBD2 (5 bases). Deletions cut 4 bases from V and 9 bases from J, with 12 bases between. Germline-derived CDR1 and CDR2 are SNHLY and FYNNEI. The CDR3 consists of 12 residues. CDR3 DNA: TGTGCCAGCAGTGTCTCCTTCGGGGCCCAGTACTTC. Its translation is CASSVSFGAQYF.

This clone has just one count. The chain has TRBV5-1 and TRBJ1-2; 9 nucleotides agree with TRBD1. After removal of 4 bases from V and 8 bases from J, the junction contained 12 bases not matched to a gene. Per germline, CDR1 SGHRS and CDR2 YFSETQ. The CDR3 has 15 amino acids. CDR3 in amino acids: CASSPGTGTAIGYTF. The CDR3 bases are TGCGCCAGCAGCCCGGGGACAGGGACGGCGATCGGCTACACCTTC.

The V and J genes are TRBV9 and TRBJ1-2, with unresolved D. With 1 base removed from V and 3 bases from J, the gap between germline ends came to 10 bases. The CDR3 sequence is 14 residues long. Looked up from germline, CDR1 is SGDLS and CDR2 is YYNGEE. The CDR3 DNA sequence: TGTGCCAGCAGCGTAACTCCTCAGGACTATGGCTACACCTTC. It encodes CASSVTPQDYGYTF.